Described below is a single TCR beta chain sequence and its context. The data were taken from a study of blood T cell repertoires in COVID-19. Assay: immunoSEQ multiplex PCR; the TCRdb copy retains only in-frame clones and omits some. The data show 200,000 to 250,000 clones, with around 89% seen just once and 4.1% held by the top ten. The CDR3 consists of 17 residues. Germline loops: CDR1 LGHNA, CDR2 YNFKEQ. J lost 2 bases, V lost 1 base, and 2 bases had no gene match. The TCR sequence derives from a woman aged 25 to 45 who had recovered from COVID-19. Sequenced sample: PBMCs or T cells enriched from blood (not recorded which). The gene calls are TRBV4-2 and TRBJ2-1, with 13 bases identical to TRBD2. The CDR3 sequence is CASSQGGTSGTYNEQFF. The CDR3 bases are TGTGCCAGCAGCCAAGGGGGGACTAGCGGGACCTACAATGAGCAGTTCTTC.